A selection of T cell receptor beta chains follows, all from one sample in a study of blood T cells in healthy people across ages. Via MiXCR, TCRdb re-called the 5' RACE reads, giving one row per CDR3 protein. The sample lists over a million distinct CDR3 sequences, approximately 43% seen once, with 4% in the top ten. Material: blood. The receptors were sampled from a woman in her late teens or twenties in good health. CDR3s leave out the opening cysteine and the closing phenylalanine or tryptophan. Each record gives: V gene, J gene, CDR3 protein.

v_gene: TRBV12-3/TRBV12-4
j_gene: TRBJ1-2
CDR3aa: ASSLHTVPYGYT

v_gene: TRBV20-1
j_gene: TRBJ1-1
CDR3aa: SARAFWGNTEAF

v_gene: TRBV10-3
j_gene: TRBJ2-7
CDR3aa: AIRDSYEQY

v_gene: TRBV14
j_gene: TRBJ2-1
CDR3aa: ASSQDLTSGGYNEQF

v_gene: TRBV12-3/TRBV12-4
j_gene: TRBJ1-3
CDR3aa: ASSLTGAGGNTIY

v_gene: TRBV6-5
j_gene: TRBJ2-2
CDR3aa: ASSYLGSNTGELF

v_gene: TRBV28
j_gene: TRBJ2-1
CDR3aa: ASSTSRQMSPYNEQF

v_gene: TRBV20-1
j_gene: TRBJ1-2
CDR3aa: SATLTGNYGYT

v_gene: TRBV7-2
j_gene: TRBJ2-1
CDR3aa: ASSSPEGGRLYNEQF

v_gene: TRBV20-1
j_gene: TRBJ2-1
CDR3aa: SARAPIAGVGTNEQF

v_gene: TRBV28
j_gene: TRBJ2-7
CDR3aa: ASSPRGIYYEQY

v_gene: TRBV4-3
j_gene: TRBJ1-1
CDR3aa: ASSQEVRDRAF

v_gene: TRBV7-9
j_gene: TRBJ1-1
CDR3aa: ASSLALRDRGYNEAF

v_gene: TRBV27
j_gene: TRBJ2-7
CDR3aa: ASSLRKTYEQY

v_gene: TRBV11-2
j_gene: TRBJ2-3
CDR3aa: ASSLIGYRAGYTQY

v_gene: TRBV6-5
j_gene: TRBJ2-5
CDR3aa: ASSARDGSNEQY

v_gene: TRBV4-2
j_gene: TRBJ2-1
CDR3aa: ASSHLGLAGNNEQF

v_gene: TRBV5-1
j_gene: TRBJ2-1
CDR3aa: ASSPSARSHEQF

v_gene: TRBV5-1
j_gene: TRBJ2-2
CDR3aa: ASSLGRPNTGELF

v_gene: TRBV19
j_gene: TRBJ2-2
CDR3aa: ASTLGQGIGELF

v_gene: TRBV5-1
j_gene: TRBJ1-2
CDR3aa: ASTITGDGYT

v_gene: TRBV6-2/TRBV6-3
j_gene: TRBJ2-1
CDR3aa: ASTETSGRSYNEQF

v_gene: TRBV27
j_gene: TRBJ2-3
CDR3aa: ASSLIRSPDTQY